This T cell receptor (beta chain) was retrieved from a study of T cells after yellow fever vaccination. Overall study context: SMART-Seq v4 Ultra Low Input prepared libraries from low-cell fractions. General observations from the study: Repertoires sorted by FACS could include abundant clonotypes that are contaminants from the bulk population. The study found a weaker secondary response that peaked faster, day 5 versus 15.

On this clonotype itself: Its antigen is not known.

By 5'RACE template switching, TCR cDNA was produced, with a universal primer site and UMIs added in the process. TCRdb re-derived calls from the 5' RACE reads in MiXCR, one entry per CDR3 protein. Among tens of thousands of distinct CDR3 sequences, just over 6.5% were seen once, and the ten largest hold about 40%. This receptor was taken from a man between 18 and 35 years old who received the YFV17D yellow fever vaccine. Specimen: CD8+ T cells sorted from PBMCs, collected about 41 days after the first yellow fever vaccination.

CDR3 DNA sequence: TGTGCCAGTAGTTCCCCGGCCCCGGACGAAAAACTGTTTTTT. Residues: CASSSPAPDEKLFF. This rearrangement joins TRBV19 to TRBJ1-4, with D unclear. Trimming shortened V by 5 bases and J by 8 bases, and 15 bases separated the two germline ends. The CDR3 consists of 14 residues. Per germline, CDR1 LNHDA and CDR2 SQIVND (reference sequence).